The present entry profiles one T cell receptor beta chain with its context. The source of the sample is a study of regulatory T cells in long-lasting Graves disease. The sample's time point: persistent/refractory GD, antithyroid drugs over 5 years with positive TRAb. PBMC RNA served as the TCR library source. HTBI primers from iRepertoire and Arm-PCR of CDR3 regions yielded the TCR beta libraries. TCRdb reprocessed the multiplex PCR reads via MiXCR and lists one record per CDR3 protein. The data hold around 510,000 distinct CDR3 sequences, with less than 25% observed a single time. Germline loops: CDR1 SEHNR, CDR2 FQNEAQ (reference sequence). This CDR3 has 13 residues. V dropped 2 bases and J dropped 3 bases, with 5 bases sitting between them.

The specimen was peripheral blood mononuclear cells (PBMCs), collected when the disease was refractory, from a patient treated with antithyroid drugs. This receptor was identified in a female donor with Graves disease. J is TRBJ1-5 and V is TRBV7-9; D unresolved. In DNA, the CDR3 is TGTGCCAGCAGCTTATGGGACAATCAGCCCCAGCATTTT. This translates into CASSLWDNQPQHF.